This TCR beta chain was sequenced in a study of cytotoxic CD8 clonotypes in ibrutinib-treated CLL. About the research overall: Response material was collected after a median about 12 months of treatment, range 6 to 36.

Produced via immunoSEQ multiplex PCR; TCRdb's table is partial and in-frame only. The sample lists 150,000 or so clones, nearly 90% seen once, with 3% in the top ten. The germline V gene encodes CDR1 GTSNPN and CDR2 SVGIG (reference sequence). Trimming stripped 7 bases from V and 4 bases from J, with 14 bases between. This CDR3 is 12 amino acids long. This clone occurred a few times. The sequence was collected from a human donor with chronic lymphocytic leukemia. This specimen was PBMCs, taken at disease progression, from a patient treated with ibrutinib. This rearrangement joins TRBV30 to TRBJ2-7; D uncertain. DNA for the CDR3: TGTGCCTTAGAGGACCTATCTTACGAGCAGTACTTC. This encodes CALEDLSYEQYF.